The clone carrying this TCR beta chain appeared many times. The CDR3 sequence is 14 residues long. The V and J ends lost 5 bases and 2 bases respectively, with 13 bases between them. Germline V gene lookup returns CDR1 MNHEY and CDR2 SMNVEV (reference sequence). The sample originates from a study of human T cells and chemical hapten exposure. Study background: Patients, chiefly female, had alopecia areata, totalis or universalis.

The sample's time point: patch test 2, 6 weeks after DPC sensitization. Stated treatment: therapeutic diphenylcyclopropenone sensitization with weekly scalp DPC. A single record per CDR3 protein comes from TCRdb applying MiXCR to the RACE reads. The profile shows 95,000 or so distinct CDR3 sequences, over 10% of them singletons. The sample was whole blood, taken in connection with sensitization to the hapten diphenylcyclopropenone (DPC). The chain recombines TRBV27 with TRBJ2-7; D not certain. This TCR was sampled from a woman in her forties with alopecia areata. Some clones in this sample may be carry-over from other donors' samples. The CDR3 DNA reads TGTGCCAGCAGTCCCGACCGTATTACCTACGAGCAGTACTTC. Its protein is CASSPDRITYEQYF.